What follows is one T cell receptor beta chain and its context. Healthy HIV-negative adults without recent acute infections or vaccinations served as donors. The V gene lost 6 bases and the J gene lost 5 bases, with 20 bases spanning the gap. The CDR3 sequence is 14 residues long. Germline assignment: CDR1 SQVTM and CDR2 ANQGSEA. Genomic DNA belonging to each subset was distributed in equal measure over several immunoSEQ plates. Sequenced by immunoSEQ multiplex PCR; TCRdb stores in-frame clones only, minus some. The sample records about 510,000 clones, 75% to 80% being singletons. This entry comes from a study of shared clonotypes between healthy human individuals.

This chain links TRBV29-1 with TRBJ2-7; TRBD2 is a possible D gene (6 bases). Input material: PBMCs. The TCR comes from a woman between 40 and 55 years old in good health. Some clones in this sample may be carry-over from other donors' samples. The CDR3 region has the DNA TGCAGCGTAGCAGGGTTTGCAGCGGGTGACGAGCAGTACTTC. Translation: CSVAGFAAGDEQYF.